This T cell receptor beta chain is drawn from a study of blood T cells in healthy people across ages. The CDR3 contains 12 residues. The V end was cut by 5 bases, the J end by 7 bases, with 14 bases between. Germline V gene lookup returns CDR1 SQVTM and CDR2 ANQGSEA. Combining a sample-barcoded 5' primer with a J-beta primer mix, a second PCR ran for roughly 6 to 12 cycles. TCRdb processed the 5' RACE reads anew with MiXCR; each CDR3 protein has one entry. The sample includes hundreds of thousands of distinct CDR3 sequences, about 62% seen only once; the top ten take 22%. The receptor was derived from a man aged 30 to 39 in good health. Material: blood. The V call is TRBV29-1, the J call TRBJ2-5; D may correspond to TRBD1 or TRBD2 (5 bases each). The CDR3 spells CSVRRTRGTQYF. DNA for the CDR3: TGCAGCGTTCGGAGGACGAGGGGGACCCAGTACTTC. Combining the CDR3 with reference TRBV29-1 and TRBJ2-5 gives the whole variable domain SAVISQKPSRDICQRGTSLTIQCQVDSQVTMMFWYRQQPGQSLTLIATANQGSEATYESGFVIDKFPISRPNLTFSTLTVSNMSPEDSSIYLCSVRRTRGTQYFGPGTRLLVL.